A single sample gave rise to the 15 T cell receptor beta chains below, sequenced in a study of Ad26.COV2.S vaccination and SARS-CoV-2 variants. Treatment in this sample: roughly 18 received Ad26.COV2.S at low or high dose, single or two shots; 5 received placebo; per-sample allocation not given. Day 63 following the first vaccine or placebo injection was when the samples were taken. Profiling relied on immunoSEQ multiplex PCR, and the TCRdb table lists in-frame clones only, not all of them. This sample has over 250,000 clones, with around 87% found just once. The sequencing here drew on peripheral blood, taken in a trial of Ad26.COV2.S vaccine versus placebo. The receptor set was obtained from a person between 18 and 59 years old who received the Ad26.COV2.S COVID-19 vaccine or a placebo.

The chain employs TRBV4-3 and TRBJ1-4; D unresolved. Germline CDR1 LGHNA, CDR2 YSLEER. With 0 bases removed from V and 4 bases from J, the gap between germline ends came to 12 bases. This CDR3 is built from 16 residues. DNA of the CDR3: TGCGCCAGCAGCCAAGATCTTCAGCCTTATAATGAAAAACTGTTTTTT. Its translation is CASSQDLQPYNEKLFF.

The sample holds a few counts of this clone. The chain carries TRBV30 and TRBJ2-1; 10 bases fit TRBD1. Germline V lookup: CDR1 GTSNPN, CDR2 SVGIG (reference sequence). This CDR3 contains 13 residues. With 1 base clipped from V and 10 bases from J, the junction kept 4 bases outside the gene matches. CDR3 in amino acids: CAWSGQGAGEQFF. The CDR3 bases are TGTGCCTGGAGTGGACAGGGGGCCGGAGAGCAGTTCTTC.

The rearrangement links TRBV4-1 to TRBJ1-6; no clear D. The germline V gene has CDR1 MGHRA and CDR2 YSYEKL. Deletions cut 0 bases from V and 18 bases from J, with 12 bases between. This CDR3 comprises 12 residues. The CDR3 region has the DNA TGCGCCAGCAGCCAAGATTTCCAGGCTCCCCACTTT. This translates into CASSQDFQAPHF.

This clone appeared a few times. The gene calls are TRBV10-1 and TRBJ2-7; no firm D call. The CDR3 extends over 13 amino acids. Germline V CDR1 and CDR2: WNHNN, SYGVQD (reference sequence). V shed 5 bases and J shed 3 bases, with 11 bases lying between them. The CDR3 bases are TGCGCCAGCAGTCCCGCCGTGGGCTACGAGCAGTACTTC. It translates to CASSPAVGYEQYF.

The chain is built from TRBV5-8 and TRBJ2-5, with D possibly being TRBD2 (5 bases). The germline V gene encodes CDR1 SGHTS and CDR2 YDEGEE. V shed 4 bases and J shed 5 bases, with 12 bases lying between them. The CDR3 is 13 amino acids. The CDR3 DNA reads TGTGCCAGCAGCCCGGGGTGGTGGGAGACCCAGTACTTC. Translation: CASSPGWWETQYF.

The chain couples TRBV7-8 to TRBJ2-1; 10 bases are a match to TRBD2. The CDR3 totals 16 residues. J was trimmed by 8 bases and V by 5 bases; bases with no gene match: 12. CDR1 and CDR2 (germline): SGHVS, FQNEAQ. The CDR3 DNA reads as TGTGCCAGCAGCCCAAAAGCGGGGGGGTTTGGGGATGAGCAGTTCTTC. It is translated as CASSPKAGGFGDEQFF.

The V and J genes are TRBV12-3 or TRBV12-4 and TRBJ2-7, with D unresolved. The CDR3 consists of 13 residues. The germline V and J ends were trimmed by 2 bases and 3 bases, with 8 bases remaining between them. Here the CDR3 reads CASSLNRVYEQYF. In nucleotides, the CDR3 is TGTGCCAGCAGTTTAAATCGGGTCTACGAGCAGTACTTC.

The V and J genes are TRBV7-9 and TRBJ1-1; 7 bases align to TRBD1. V lost 5 bases to trimming and J lost 7 bases; unmatched junction nucleotides: 10. Germline assignment: CDR1 SEHNR and CDR2 FQNEAQ (reference sequence). CDR3 length: 14 residues. The CDR3, as DNA: TGTGCCAGCAGCATAGGGGCAGGGGGTGTTGAAGCTTTCTTT. Translating it yields CASSIGAGGVEAFF. Complete variable domain (other parts from reference TRBV7-9 and TRBJ1-1): DTGVSQNPRHKITKRGQNVTFRCDPISEHNRLYWYRQTLGQGPEFLTYFQNEAQLEKSRLLSDRFSAERPKGSFSTLEIQRTEQGDSAMYLCASSIGAGGVEAFFGQGTRLTVV.

The chain joins TRBV7-8 to TRBJ2-3; TRBD2 is a possible D gene (6 bases). V lost 5 bases, J lost 7 bases, and 19 bases lay in between. The CDR3 covers 15 residues. Per the germline V gene, CDR1 is SGHVS and CDR2 is FQNEAQ. DNA of the CDR3: TGTGCCAGCAGCCAGATCCCGCGGGGCGCAAATACGCAGTATTTT. This sequence encodes CASSQIPRGANTQYF.

CDR3 DNA sequence: TGCGCCAGCAGCTTAGGACAGCGCACTTTCTCAGATACGCAGTATTTT. Its translation: CASSLGQRTFSDTQYF. The V call is TRBV5-1, the J call TRBJ2-3; D possibly corresponds to TRBD1 (6 bases). The CDR3 loop spans 16 amino acids. Trimming pared 2 bases from V and 4 bases from J, leaving 17 bases between. Germline V CDR1 and CDR2: SGHRS, YFSETQ.

The chain recombines TRBV12-3 or TRBV12-4 with TRBJ1-1; 7 bases line up with TRBD1. The CDR3 length is 13 residues. With 5 bases clipped from V and 7 bases from J, the junction kept 7 bases outside the gene matches. The CDR3 reads CASSPTGLGEAFF. In DNA form, the CDR3 reads TGTGCCAGCAGTCCGACAGGGTTGGGTGAAGCTTTCTTT.

This chain connects TRBV5-5 to TRBJ2-7, with D maybe TRBD2 (6 bases). The germline CDR1 and CDR2 sequences are SGHKS and YYEKEE (reference sequence). The V end lost 3 bases, the J end lost 7 bases, and 20 bases lay between the germline ends. The CDR3 has 15 residues. CDR3 bases: TGTGCCAGCAGCTCCCGGGACTCAACTTATGTGGAGCAGTACTTC. Translating it yields CASSSRDSTYVEQYF.

As regards this clone: Other DNA sequences in this specimen translate into the identical CDR3. This chain uses TRBV19 with TRBJ2-5; 11 bases map to TRBD2. CDR3 length equals 16 residues. Trimming removed 1 base from V and 0 bases from J; junction bases left unmatched: 1. CDR1 is LNHDA, CDR2 SQIVND, per germline (reference sequence). The CDR3 sequence is CASSIGLAGYQETQYF. The CDR3, as DNA: TGTGCCAGTAGTATAGGACTAGCGGGGTACCAAGAGACCCAGTACTTC.

V is TRBV2 and J is TRBJ2-1; tentatively, D is TRBD2 (7 bases). The V gene lost 7 bases and the J gene lost 12 bases, with 22 bases spanning the gap. The CDR3 contains 14 residues. Germline V gene lookup returns CDR1 SNHLY and CDR2 FYNNEI. CDR3 sequence reads: CASTTGGQGVAQFF. In DNA, the CDR3 is TGTGCCAGCACTACCGGGGGGCAAGGGGTCGCGCAGTTCTTC. Variable domain in full (rest from reference TRBV2 and TRBJ2-1): EPEVTQTPSHQVTQMGQEVILRCVPISNHLYFYWYRQILGQKVEFLVSFYNNEISEKSEIFDDQFSVERPDGSNFTLKIRSTKLEDSAMYFCASTTGGQGVAQFFGPGTRLTVL.

This clone appeared a few times. V and J are TRBV5-4 and TRBJ2-6, with D uncertain. Germline assignment: CDR1 SGHNT and CDR2 YYREEE (reference sequence). The length of the CDR3 is 15 residues. Between the trimmed V and J ends, which lost 0 bases and 0 bases, there was a span of 4 bases. CDR3 bases: TGTGCCAGCAGCTTGGAGGTCTCTGGGGCCAACGTCCTGACTTTC. This gives the protein CASSLEVSGANVLTF. Combining the CDR3 with reference TRBV5-4 and TRBJ2-6 gives the whole variable domain ETGVTQSPTHLIKTRGQQVTLRCSSQSGHNTVSWYQQALGQGPQFIFQYYREEENGRGNFPPRFSGLQFPNYSSELNVNALELDDSALYLCASSLEVSGANVLTFGAGSRLTVL.